This is a list of T cell receptor beta chains from one sample in a study of cytomegalovirus exposure and HLA in healthy donors. Only in-frame clones appear in the TCRdb table, and some are missing; sequencing was by immunoSEQ multiplex PCR. The data contain about 210,000 clones, roughly four fifths of them singletons. The sequenced material came from PBMCs. These receptors came from a woman aged 45-65 years in good health and CMV-seropositive. CDR3s include the opening cysteine and the closing phenylalanine or tryptophan. D genes are given only for firm matches. Expanded clones get a size class; other rows say once, few or many, or leave the size out.

-	-	TRBV29-1	TRBJ2-6	TGCAGCGTAGCCGTCTCTGGGGCCAACGTCCTGACTTTC	CSVAVSGANVLTF
-	-	TRBV5-1	TRBJ2-3	TGCGCCAGCAGGGCTAGCGCTAGCACAGATACGCAGTATTTT	CASRASASTDTQYF
-	-	TRBV19	TRBJ2-7	TGTGCCAGTAGTATCCAGGGTACCTCCTACGAGCAGTACTTC	CASSIQGTSYEQYF
-	-	TRBV5-6	TRBJ1-3	TGTGCCAGCAGCTTGAGGGAGTTCTCGCGAAACACCATATATTTT	CASSLREFSRNTIYF
-	once	TRBV9	TRBJ1-6	TGTGCCAGCAGCGTAGATGGCAGGGGAAATTCACCCCTCCACTTT	CASSVDGRGNSPLHF
TRBD2	-	TRBV9	TRBJ2-3	TGTGCCAGCAGCGCTCCCAACATGGCGGGGGGGCTCACAGATACGCAGTATTTT	CASSAPNMAGGLTDTQYF
-	-	TRBV5-4	TRBJ2-5	TGTGCCAGCAGCTTGGGTGGCACGCAAGAGACCCAGTACTTC	CASSLGGTQETQYF
TRBD2	-	TRBV7-8	TRBJ2-7	TGTGCCAGCAGCTCCCAGGCCGCGGGGGGGAGGTACGAGCAGTACTTC	CASSSQAAGGRYEQYF
-	-	TRBV6-1	TRBJ2-7	TGTGCCAGCAGTCAGACAACTCAAACCTACGAGCAGTACTTC	CASSQTTQTYEQYF
-	few	TRBV15	TRBJ1-3	TGTGCCACCAGCAGAGATCCTGCGCGCTCTGGAAACACCATATATTTT	CATSRDPARSGNTIYF
-	-	TRBV6-6	TRBJ1-6	TGTGCCAGCAGACCAGGGTTCGATGATTCACCCCTCCACTTT	CASRPGFDDSPLHF
TRBD1	-	TRBV28	TRBJ2-3	TGTGCCAGCAGTGATGGACAGGGAGACACAGATACGCAGTATTTT	CASSDGQGDTDTQYF
TRBD1	-	TRBV30	TRBJ1-2	TGTGCCTGGGACAGGGGGATTGGAGGCTACACCTTC	CAWDRGIGGYTF
-	-	TRBV19	TRBJ1-2	TGTGCCAGTACAAAAAACTATGGCTACACCTTC	CASTKNYGYTF
TRBD1	-	TRBV11-1	TRBJ2-7	TGTGCCAGCAGCCGGACAGGGCCCTACGAGCAGTACTTC	CASSRTGPYEQYF
-	-	TRBV5-1	TRBJ1-1	TGCGCCAGCAGGTTGTGGACAGCGAACACTGAAGCTTTCTTT	CASRLWTANTEAFF
-	-	TRBV29-1	TRBJ1-1	TGCAGCGCTTCAATGGCAAGCACTGAAGCTTTCTTT	CSASMASTEAFF
-	-	TRBV19	TRBJ1-3	TGTGCCAGTAGTATTGGCAGTGGAAACACCATATATTTT	CASSIGSGNTIYF
-	-	TRBV28	TRBJ2-7	TGTGCCAGCAGCCCGACAGTTAGCTCCTACGAGCAGTACTTC	CASSPTVSSYEQYF
-	-	TRBV7-9	TRBJ1-2	TGTGCCAGCAGCGCCTGGACACGAGACTATGGCTACACCTTC	CASSAWTRDYGYTF
-	-	TRBV19	TRBJ2-7	TGTGCCAGTAGTATCACCAGTGTCACCTACGAGCAGTACTTC	CASSITSVTYEQYF
-	-	TRBV19	TRBJ2-5	TGTGCCAGTAGTATTTCAAGAGCGGAGACCCAGTACTTC	CASSISRAETQYF
TRBD1	-	TRBV2	TRBJ2-5	TGTGCCAGCCGGAGAGACAGGGGAACGGAGACCCAGTACTTC	CASRRDRGTETQYF
-	-	TRBV30	TRBJ1-2	TGTGCCTGGAGTGCAGGGTCTGCCTATGGCTACACCTTC	CAWSAGSAYGYTF
TRBD1	-	TRBV6-5	TRBJ1-1	TGTGCCAGCACCCTCAGACAGGGGTCTGAAGCTTTCTTT	CASTLRQGSEAFF
-	-	TRBV6-5	TRBJ2-7	TGTGCCAGCAGTTACTCAGCGGTTGGCCTGAGAGAGCAGTACTTC	CASSYSAVGLREQYF
-	-	TRBV4-3	TRBJ1-1	TGCGCCAGCAGCCAAGGCCGACAGAGGAACACTGAAGCTTTCTTT	CASSQGRQRNTEAFF
-	-	TRBV19	TRBJ1-1	TGTGCCACCAGTAATTTCCTGATTGCCTCGAACACTGAAGCTTTCTTT	CATSNFLIASNTEAFF
TRBD1	-	TRBV5-1	TRBJ1-6	TGCGCCAGCAGCTTGGCTCCGGGACAGATAAATTCACCCCTCCACTTT	CASSLAPGQINSPLHF
TRBD1	-	TRBV7-9	TRBJ1-5	TGTGCCAGCAGTCCAACAGGGGTTCGGGAGCCCCAGCATTTT	CASSPTGVREPQHF
-	-	TRBV10-3	TRBJ1-6	TGTGCCATCAGTGAGTCGGGAGGCTCAGGTTCACCCCTCCACTTT	CAISESGGSGSPLHF
-	-	TRBV5-1	TRBJ2-2	TGCGCCAGCAGCTTGGTTTCTGGGCCCGGGGAGCTGTTTTTT	CASSLVSGPGELFF
-	-	TRBV6-1	TRBJ1-1	TGTGCCAGCAGTGGGGGGAGGGTGTGGGGGAACACTGAAGCTTTCTTT	CASSGGRVWGNTEAFF
-	-	TRBV11-3	TRBJ2-3	TGTGCCAGCAGCTTAGTCGGGAGCACAGATACGCAGTATTTT	CASSLVGSTDTQYF
TRBD1	-	TRBV11-2	TRBJ1-3	TGTGCCAGCAGCTTAGGGCAGGGGGGAAGAAACACCATATATTTT	CASSLGQGGRNTIYF
-	few	TRBV14	TRBJ1-1	TGTGCCAGCAGCCAAGGCCAGGTGAACACTGAAGCTTTCTTT	CASSQGQVNTEAFF
TRBD2	few	TRBV11-2	TRBJ2-7	TGTGCCAGCAGCCCTGGACTAGCGGGGGGGCGGCAGTACTTC	CASSPGLAGGRQYF
TRBD1	-	TRBV19	TRBJ1-1	TGTGCCAGTAGTCCCCGACAGGGGGAAGCTTTCTTT	CASSPRQGEAFF
-	-	TRBV2	TRBJ1-2	TGTGCCAGCACTCGAAGCACAGGCTCCTGGTATGGCTACACCTTC	CASTRSTGSWYGYTF
TRBD2	-	TRBV5-4	TRBJ2-7	TGTGCCAGCAGCTCGGGACTAGCGGTCTACGAGCAGTACTTC	CASSSGLAVYEQYF
TRBD1	-	TRBV6-5	TRBJ1-1	TGTGCCAGCAGTTACCCCGCAGGGGGCACCGCTGAAGCTTTCTTT	CASSYPAGGTAEAFF
TRBD1	once	TRBV19	TRBJ1-3	TGTGCCAGTACCCTACAACAGGGGCCCACTGGAAACACCATATATTTT	CASTLQQGPTGNTIYF
-	-	TRBV6-5	TRBJ1-5	TGTGCCAGCCAGGAATATCACGACAGCAATCAGCCCCAGCATTTT	CASQEYHDSNQPQHF
TRBD1	few	TRBV10-3	TRBJ1-3	TGTGCCACTCAAGACAGGGATGGAAACACCATATATTTT	CATQDRDGNTIYF
-	-	TRBV27	TRBJ1-3	TGTGCCAGCAGTTTATCGGCGGGAGACACCATATATTTT	CASSLSAGDTIYF
TRBD1	-	TRBV6-1	TRBJ1-2	TGTGCCAGTAGGAGACAGGGGGGAAACTATGGCTACACCTTC	CASRRQGGNYGYTF